The 9 T cell receptor beta chains below come from one sample, sequenced in a study of Ad26.COV2.S vaccination and SARS-CoV-2 variants. Assay used: immunoSEQ multiplex PCR; TCRdb lists only in-frame clones, some missing. The sample yields roughly 450,000 clones, around 90% seen once. Documented treatment: about 20 received Ad26.COV2.S at low or high dose, single or two shots; several received placebo; per-sample allocation not given. Collection of the samples took place on day 63 after the first injection of vaccine or placebo. The sequences come from peripheral blood, collected in a trial of Ad26.COV2.S vaccine versus placebo. The receptor source for this set is a person aged 18-60 years who received the Ad26.COV2.S COVID-19 vaccine or a placebo.

The chain uses TRBV4-3 and TRBJ1-1; D is uncertain. The CDR3 has 13 residues. V lost 0 bases and J lost 4, with 6 bases in between. CDR1 LGHNA and CDR2 YSLEER come from the germline V gene. The CDR3 nucleotides are TGCGCCAGCAGCCAAGAACTAGCCACTGAAGCTTTCTTT. Its translation is CASSQELATEAFF.

The chain combines TRBV12-3 or TRBV12-4 with TRBJ2-1; D unresolved. Trimming removed 6 bases from V and 6 bases from J, with 6 bases in between. This CDR3 comprises 11 residues. Here the CDR3 DNA reads TGTGCCAGCAGGATTAGCAATGAGCAGTTCTTC. The encoded protein is CASRISNEQFF.

The J gene is TRBJ1-1, the V gene TRBV12-3 or TRBV12-4; D call uncertain. The V and J ends lost 6 bases and 11 bases respectively, with 19 bases between them. The CDR3 is made up of 13 amino acids. DNA for the CDR3: TGTGCCAGCAGCCTCAGTAATGGGCCCACGGCTTTCTTT. Residues: CASSLSNGPTAFF.

The V and J genes are TRBV6-5 and TRBJ2-7, with TRBD2 matching 10 bases. V dropped 6 bases and J dropped 4; count of bases not matched to a gene: 9. The length of the CDR3 is 15 residues. Germline loops: CDR1 MNHEY, CDR2 SVGAGI. The CDR3 is CASRSGLARGYEQYF. CDR3 coding DNA: TGTGCCAGCAGATCGGGACTAGCGAGAGGGTACGAGCAGTACTTC.

This chain uses TRBV7-2 with TRBJ2-7; 9 bases line up with TRBD1. Germline-derived CDR1 and CDR2 are SGHTA and FQGNSA. The CDR3 runs to 16 residues. Losses at the gene ends were 0 bases for V and 4 bases for J; bases not matched to a gene: 7. The DNA of the CDR3 is TGTGCCAGCAGCTTAGCCTCGACAGGGGGGTCTTACGAGCAGTACTTC. This encodes CASSLASTGGSYEQYF.

This chain links TRBV14 with TRBJ2-1, with D possibly matching TRBD1 (6 bases). This CDR3 contains 18 residues. The germline V and J ends were trimmed by 1 base and 0 bases, with 16 bases remaining between them. Looked up from germline, CDR1 is SGHDN and CDR2 is FVKESK. The CDR3 sequence is CASSQVSFQGSSYNEQFF. CDR3 coding DNA: TGTGCCAGCAGCCAAGTCTCTTTCCAGGGGAGCTCCTACAATGAGCAGTTCTTC.

The V gene is TRBV30, the J gene TRBJ1-2; 7 bases align to TRBD1. The CDR3 has 12 residues. Germline V gives CDR1 GTSNPN, CDR2 SVGIG (reference sequence). V lost 4 bases, J lost 8 bases, and 7 bases stayed unmatched. Written as DNA, the CDR3 is TGTGCCTGGACCGCGGGACAGACAGGCTACACCTTC. Translation: CAWTAGQTGYTF.

The CDR3 reads CASSEAGTVHEAFF. DNA of the CDR3: TGTGCCAGCAGTGAAGCGGGGACAGTTCATGAAGCTTTCTTT. The genes are TRBV25-1 and TRBJ1-1, with 7 bases aligning to TRBD1. The germline gives CDR1 MGHDK, CDR2 SYGVNS. This CDR3 has 14 amino acids. Trimming at V came to 2 bases and at J to 7 bases, leaving 7 bases not matched to a gene.

The chain recombines TRBV11-1 with TRBJ2-1; TRBD2 agrees at 8 bases. The CDR3 has 15 residues. Germline CDR1 and CDR2: SGHAT and FQDESV (reference sequence). Losses at the gene ends were 5 bases for V and 0 bases for J; bases not matched to a gene: 3. As DNA, the CDR3 is TGTGCCAGCAGCGTTAGCGGGACCTCCTACAATGAGCAGTTCTTC. Its translation: CASSVSGTSYNEQFF.